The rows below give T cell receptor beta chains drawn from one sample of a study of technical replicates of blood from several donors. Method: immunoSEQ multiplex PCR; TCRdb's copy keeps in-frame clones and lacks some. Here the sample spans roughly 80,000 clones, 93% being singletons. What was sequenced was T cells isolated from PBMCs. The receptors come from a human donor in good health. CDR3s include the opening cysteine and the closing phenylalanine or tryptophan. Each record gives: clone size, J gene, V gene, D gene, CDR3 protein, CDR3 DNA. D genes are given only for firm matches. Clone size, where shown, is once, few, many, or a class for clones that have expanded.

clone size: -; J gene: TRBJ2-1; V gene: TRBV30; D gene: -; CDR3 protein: CALASGLSYNEQFF; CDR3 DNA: TGTGCCCTGGCCTCAGGACTCTCCTACAATGAGCAGTTCTTC
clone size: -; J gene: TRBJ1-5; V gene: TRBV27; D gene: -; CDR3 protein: CASSYRVTGPQHF; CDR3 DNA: TGTGCCAGCAGTTACAGGGTAACGGGGCCCCAGCATTTT
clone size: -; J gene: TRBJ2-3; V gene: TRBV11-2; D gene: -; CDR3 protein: CASSLEGGHSTDTQYF; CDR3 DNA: TGTGCCAGCAGCTTAGAGGGAGGCCATAGCACAGATACGCAGTATTTT
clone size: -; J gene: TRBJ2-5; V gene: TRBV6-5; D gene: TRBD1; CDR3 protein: CATTRQGRETQYF; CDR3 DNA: TGTGCCACCACGCGACAGGGCAGGGAGACCCAGTACTTC
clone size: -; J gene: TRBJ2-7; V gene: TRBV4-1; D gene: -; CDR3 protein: CASSQVATSGGYEQYF; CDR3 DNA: TGCGCCAGCAGCCAAGTTGCGACTAGTGGTGGTTACGAGCAGTACTTC
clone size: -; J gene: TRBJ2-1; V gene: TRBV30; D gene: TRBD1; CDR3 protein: CAWRDRASYNEQFF; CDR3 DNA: TGTGCCTGGAGGGACAGGGCCTCCTACAATGAGCAGTTCTTC
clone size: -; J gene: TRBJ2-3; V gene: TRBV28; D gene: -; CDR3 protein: CASTNSGTQYF; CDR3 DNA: TGTGCCAGCACCAATTCAGGGACGCAGTATTTT
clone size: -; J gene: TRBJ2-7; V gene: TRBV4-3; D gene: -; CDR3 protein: CASSQEVRVEQYF; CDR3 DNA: TGCGCCAGCAGCCAAGAGGTACGGGTAGAGCAGTACTTC
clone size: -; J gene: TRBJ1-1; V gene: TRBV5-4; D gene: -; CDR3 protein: CASSATREVNTEAFF; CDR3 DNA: TGTGCCAGCAGCGCGACCAGGGAGGTGAACACTGAAGCTTTCTTT
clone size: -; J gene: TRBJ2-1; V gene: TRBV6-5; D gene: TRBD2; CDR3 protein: CASSSLAGEYNEQFF; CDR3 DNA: TGTGCCAGCAGTTCACTAGCGGGGGAGTACAATGAGCAGTTCTTC
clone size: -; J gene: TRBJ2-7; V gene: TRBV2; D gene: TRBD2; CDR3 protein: CASKGEGAGEQYF; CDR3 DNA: TGTGCCAGCAAGGGAGAGGGAGCGGGAGAGCAGTACTTC
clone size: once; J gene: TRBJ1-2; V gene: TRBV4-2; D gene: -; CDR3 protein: CASSQELSQGNYGYTF; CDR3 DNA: TGTGCCAGCAGCCAAGAATTGTCCCAGGGCAACTATGGCTACACCTTC
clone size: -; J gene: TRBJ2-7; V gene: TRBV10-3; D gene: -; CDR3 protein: CAISELSHREQYF; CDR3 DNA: TGTGCCATCAGTGAGCTGTCCCATCGGGAGCAGTACTTC
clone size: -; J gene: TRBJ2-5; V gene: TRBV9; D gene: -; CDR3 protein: CASSFRGQETQYF; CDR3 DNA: TGTGCCAGCAGCTTTAGGGGTCAGGAGACCCAGTACTTC
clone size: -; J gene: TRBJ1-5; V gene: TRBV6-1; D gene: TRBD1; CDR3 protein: CASRGQPNQPQHF; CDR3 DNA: TGTGCCAGCAGGGGACAGCCCAATCAGCCCCAGCATTTT
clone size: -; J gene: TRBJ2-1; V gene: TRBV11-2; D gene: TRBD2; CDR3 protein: CASSLGREAYEQFF; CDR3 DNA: TGTGCCAGCAGCTTAGGTCGGGAGGCATATGAGCAGTTCTTC
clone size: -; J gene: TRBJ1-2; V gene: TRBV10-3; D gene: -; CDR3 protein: CAISAPRGSYGYTF; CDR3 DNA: TGTGCCATCAGTGCCCCAAGGGGGTCCTATGGCTACACCTTC
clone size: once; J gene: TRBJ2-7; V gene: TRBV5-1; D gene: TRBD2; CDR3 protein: CASRGLAGKREQYF; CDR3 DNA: TGCGCCAGCCGGGGACTAGCGGGAAAAAGGGAGCAGTACTTC
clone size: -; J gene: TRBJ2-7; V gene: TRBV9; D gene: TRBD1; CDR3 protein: CASSVGTGETYEQYF; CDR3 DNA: TGTGCCAGCAGCGTAGGGACAGGGGAAACCTACGAGCAGTACTTC
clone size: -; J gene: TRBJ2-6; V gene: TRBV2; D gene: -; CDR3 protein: CASSEGPRSGANVLTF; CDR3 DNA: TGTGCCAGCAGTGAAGGTCCGCGCTCTGGGGCCAACGTCCTGACTTTC
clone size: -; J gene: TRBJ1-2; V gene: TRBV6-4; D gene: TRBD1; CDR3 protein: CASSEFGTGDLYGYTF; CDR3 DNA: TGTGCCAGCAGTGAATTCGGGACAGGGGACCTCTATGGCTACACCTTC
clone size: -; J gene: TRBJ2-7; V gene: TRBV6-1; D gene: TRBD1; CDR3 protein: CASSWDRADYEQYF; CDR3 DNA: TGTGCCAGCAGTTGGGACAGGGCTGACTACGAGCAGTACTTC
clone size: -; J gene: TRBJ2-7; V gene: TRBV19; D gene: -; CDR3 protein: CASSIKEDEQYF; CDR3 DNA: TGTGCCAGTAGTATCAAGGAGGACGAGCAGTACTTC
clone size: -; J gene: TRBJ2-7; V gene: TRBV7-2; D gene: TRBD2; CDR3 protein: CASSFYAGGLYEQYF; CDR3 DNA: TGTGCCAGCAGCTTTTACGCGGGAGGGCTCTACGAGCAGTACTTC
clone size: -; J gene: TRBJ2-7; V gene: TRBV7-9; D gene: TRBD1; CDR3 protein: CASSLAQGAENEQYF; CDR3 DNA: TGTGCCAGCAGCTTAGCCCAGGGGGCCGAGAACGAGCAGTACTTC
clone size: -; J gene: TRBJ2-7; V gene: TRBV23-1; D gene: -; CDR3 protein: CASSQNHFRDEQYF; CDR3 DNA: TGCGCCAGCAGTCAAAACCATTTCAGGGACGAGCAGTACTTC
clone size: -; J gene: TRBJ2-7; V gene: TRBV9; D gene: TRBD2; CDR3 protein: CASSAGLAGEGGSYEQYF; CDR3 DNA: TGTGCCAGCAGCGCGGGACTAGCGGGAGAGGGGGGCTCCTACGAGCAGTACTTC
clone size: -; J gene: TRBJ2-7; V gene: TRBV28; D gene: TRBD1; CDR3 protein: CASRTGTVSYEQYF; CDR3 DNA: TGTGCCAGCAGAACCGGGACAGTTTCCTACGAGCAGTACTTC
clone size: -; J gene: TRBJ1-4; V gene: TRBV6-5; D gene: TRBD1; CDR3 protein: CASSSEPGQSYEKLFF; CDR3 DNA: TGTGCCAGCAGTTCCGAACCGGGACAGTCCTATGAAAAACTGTTTTTT
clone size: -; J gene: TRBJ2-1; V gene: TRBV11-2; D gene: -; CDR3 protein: CASSLGFGRDEQFF; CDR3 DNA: TGTGCCAGCAGCCTGGGCTTCGGTAGAGATGAGCAGTTCTTC
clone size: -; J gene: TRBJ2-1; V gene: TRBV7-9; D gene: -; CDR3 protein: CASSPQGSSYNEQFF; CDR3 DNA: TGTGCCAGCAGCCCCCAGGGGAGCTCCTACAATGAGCAGTTCTTC
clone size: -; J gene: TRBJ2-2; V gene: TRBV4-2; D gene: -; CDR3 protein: CASSQDLLRLGAGELFF; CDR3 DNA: TGTGCCAGCAGCCAAGATCTACTACGACTAGGGGCCGGGGAGCTGTTTTTT
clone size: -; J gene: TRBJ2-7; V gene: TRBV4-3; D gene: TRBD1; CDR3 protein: CASSQDGTGSYEQYF; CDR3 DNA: TGCGCCAGCAGCCAAGATGGGACAGGGTCCTACGAGCAGTACTTC
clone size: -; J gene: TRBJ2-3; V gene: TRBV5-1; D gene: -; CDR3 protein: CASSTEADTQYF; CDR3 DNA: TGCGCCAGCAGCACCGAGGCAGATACGCAGTATTTT
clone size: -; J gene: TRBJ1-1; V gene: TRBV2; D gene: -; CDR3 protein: CASSGQWNTEAFF; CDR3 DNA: TGTGCCAGCAGTGGACAGTGGAACACTGAAGCTTTCTTT
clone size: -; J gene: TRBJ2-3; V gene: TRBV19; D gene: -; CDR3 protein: CASRQDPSRDTQYF; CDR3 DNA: TGTGCCAGTCGGCAGGATCCCAGTAGAGATACGCAGTATTTT
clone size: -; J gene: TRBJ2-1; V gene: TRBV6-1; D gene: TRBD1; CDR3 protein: CASSEAGQGAYNEQFF; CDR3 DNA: TGTGCCAGCAGTGAAGCTGGTCAGGGGGCCTACAATGAGCAGTTCTTC
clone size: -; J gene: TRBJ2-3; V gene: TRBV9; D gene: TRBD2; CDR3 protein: CASSPAGLAGVKTQYF; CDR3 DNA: TGTGCCAGCAGCCCCGCGGGCCTAGCGGGAGTTAAAACGCAGTATTTT
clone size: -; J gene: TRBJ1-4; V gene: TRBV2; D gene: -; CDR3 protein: CASSELPYYEKLFF; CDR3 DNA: TGTGCCAGCAGTGAACTCCCATACTATGAAAAACTGTTTTTT
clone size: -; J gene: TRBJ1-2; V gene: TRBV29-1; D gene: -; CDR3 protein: CSVGDRGTYGYTF; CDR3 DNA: TGCAGCGTTGGGGACCGGGGGACCTATGGCTACACCTTC
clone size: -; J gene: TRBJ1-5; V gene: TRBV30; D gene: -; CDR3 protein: CAWTRQDSNQPQHF; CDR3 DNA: TGTGCCTGGACCCGACAGGATAGCAATCAGCCCCAGCATTTT
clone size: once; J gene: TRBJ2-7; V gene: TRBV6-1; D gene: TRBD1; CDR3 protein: CASSGSGTVDYEQYF; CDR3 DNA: TGTGCCAGCAGTGGGTCCGGGACAGTTGACTACGAGCAGTACTTC
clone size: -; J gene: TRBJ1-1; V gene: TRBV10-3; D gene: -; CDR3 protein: CAISESGDLDTEAFF; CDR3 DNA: TGTGCCATCAGTGAGTCGGGGGACTTGGATACTGAAGCTTTCTTT
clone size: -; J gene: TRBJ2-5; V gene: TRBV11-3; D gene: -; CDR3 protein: CASSLLESETQYF; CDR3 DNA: TGTGCCAGCAGCTTATTGGAGTCAGAGACCCAGTACTTC
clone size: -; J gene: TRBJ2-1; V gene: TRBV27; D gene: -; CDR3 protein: CASSLGRSGEQFF; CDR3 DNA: TGTGCCAGCAGTCTCGGAAGGAGTGGTGAGCAGTTCTTC
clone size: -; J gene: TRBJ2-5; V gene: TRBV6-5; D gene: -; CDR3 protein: CASSRGPRETQYF; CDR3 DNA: TGTGCCAGCAGTCGAGGGCCCAGAGAGACCCAGTACTTC
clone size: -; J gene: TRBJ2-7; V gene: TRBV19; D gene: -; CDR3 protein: CASSRGGNSYEQYF; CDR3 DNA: TGTGCCAGTAGCAGAGGAGGCAATTCCTACGAGCAGTACTTC
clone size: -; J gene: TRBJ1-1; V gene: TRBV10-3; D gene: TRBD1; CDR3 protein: CAISTDREGAEAFF; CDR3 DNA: TGTGCCATCAGTACCGACAGGGAAGGTGCTGAAGCTTTCTTT
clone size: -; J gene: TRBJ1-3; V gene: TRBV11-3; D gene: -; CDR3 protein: CASKQGGNTIYF; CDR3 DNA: TGTGCCAGCAAGCAGGGTGGAAACACCATATATTTT
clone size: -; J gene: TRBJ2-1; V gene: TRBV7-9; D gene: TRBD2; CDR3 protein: CASSWDYDVQFF; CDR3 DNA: TGTGCCAGCAGCTGGGACTACGACGTACAGTTCTTC
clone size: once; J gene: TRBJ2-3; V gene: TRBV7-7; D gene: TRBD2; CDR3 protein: CASSLSGSSTDTQYF; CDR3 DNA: TGTGCCAGCAGCTTGAGCGGGAGTAGTACAGATACGCAGTATTTT
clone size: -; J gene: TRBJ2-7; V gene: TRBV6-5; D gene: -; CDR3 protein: CASSYSYRDSYEQYF; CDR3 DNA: TGTGCCAGCAGTTACTCTTACAGGGACTCCTACGAGCAGTACTTC
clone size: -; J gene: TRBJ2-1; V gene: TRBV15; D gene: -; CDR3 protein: CATSRDLRRGEQFF; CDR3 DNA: TGTGCCACCAGCAGAGATCTGCGGAGGGGTGAGCAGTTCTTC
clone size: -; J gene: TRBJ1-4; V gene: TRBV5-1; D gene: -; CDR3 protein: CASSLVTDSSSQKLFF; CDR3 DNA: TGCGCCAGCAGCTTGGTTACAGATTCATCCTCGCAAAAACTGTTTTTT
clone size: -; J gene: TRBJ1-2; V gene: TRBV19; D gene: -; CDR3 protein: CASESYSNYGYTF; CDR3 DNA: TGTGCCAGTGAATCCTACTCTAACTATGGCTACACCTTC